Sequencing of this T cell receptor beta chain was carried out in a study of cytomegalovirus exposure and HLA in healthy donors. Study-wide context: Among the approximately 410 genotyped donors, 81% were placed in the Caucasian-associated ancestry cluster. Study results and caveats: Among immune exposure information, only CMV serostatus was available. Later analysis indicated greater clonal expansion among HLA-associated TCR beta chains than among equally common other chains.

Vbeta (60) and Jbeta (13) primers were used in the PCR. Using immunoSEQ multiplex PCR, the repertoire was profiled, and TCRdb retains in-frame clones only, with some absent. Here the sample spans fewer than 200,000 clones, approximately 75% being singletons. The V gene's germline CDR1 is MNHEY and CDR2 SVGAGI. The CDR3 totals 14 residues. Trimming removed 2 bases from V and 3 bases from J; junction bases left unmatched: 3. With regard to this clone: What it binds is not known. This CDR3 is missing its conserved last phenylalanine or tryptophan, likely due to a read error.

Specimen: PBMCs. V gene TRBV6-5 combines with J gene TRBJ1-1; 7 bases match TRBD1. The clonotype originates from a girl under 18 in good health and CMV-seronegative. The CDR3 reads CASSYRGRDTEAFL. In DNA form, the CDR3 reads TGTGCCAGCAGTTACAGGGGGCGGGACACTGAAGCTTTCCTT.